This T cell receptor beta chain derives from a study of CD8+ T cells in alopecia areata. The authors extracted RNA and reverse transcribed it into cDNA as the sequencing template. Using immunoSEQ multiplex PCR, the repertoire was profiled, and TCRdb retains in-frame clones only, with some absent. The sample lists 100,000 to 150,000 clones, roughly 50% occurring once. Noted treatment: oral pan-JAK inhibitor, 5-10 mg twice daily. Between the trimmed V and J ends, which lost 2 bases and 0 bases, there was a span of 11 bases. This CDR3 contains 14 residues. From germline, CDR1 is GTSNPN and CDR2 SVGIG (reference sequence).

Material: CD8+ T cells sorted from blood, obtained at week 4, from a patient treated with tofacitinib. The rearrangement uses TRBV30 and TRBJ2-7, with no clear D. This receptor was obtained from a human donor with alopecia areata. Here the CDR3 DNA reads TGTGCCTGGAGTCTTGGCAGAGTCTCCTACGAGCAGTACTTC. As protein: CAWSLGRVSYEQYF.